This TCR beta chain was recovered during a study of blood T cell repertoires in COVID-19. Study as a whole: From the United States, Italy and Spain came samples of acute and convalescent COVID-19.

Germline V CDR1 and CDR2: SGHAT, FQNNGV. The CDR3 is 13 residues long. V was clipped by 0 bases and J by 11 bases; unmatched bases: 5. Original methodology: The authors estimated nucleated cell counts from reference gene primer amplification. Clones were sequenced by immunoSEQ multiplex PCR, and TCRdb holds only the in-frame ones, with some missing. From that table come the V and J calls and clone size; the DNA was used to work out D and trimming. This sample yields 15,000 or so clones, of which about nine tenths are seen a single time; around a sixth belongs to the top ten. The sample comprised peripheral blood. This clonotype originated in a man aged 50-60 years with active COVID-19. The chain combines TRBV11-2 with TRBJ2-3, with 7 bases fitting TRBD2. The CDR3 DNA follows: TGTGCCAGCAGCTTAGAGGGACTAAGTTGGCAGTATTTT. It codes for CASSLEGLSWQYF.